These 6 T cell receptor beta chains were all obtained from the same sample, sequenced in a study of blood T cell repertoires in COVID-19. Produced via immunoSEQ multiplex PCR; TCRdb's table is partial and in-frame only. The sample records around 150,000 clones, over 80% being singletons. Source material: PBMCs or T cells enriched from blood (not recorded which). These TCRs come from a woman in her forties who had recovered from COVID-19.

The J gene is TRBJ2-3, the V gene TRBV29-1, with 10 bases that match TRBD1. V lost 6 bases and J lost 2; bases outside the gene matches: 5. This CDR3 contains 14 residues. Germline V gene sequence: CDR1 SQVTM, CDR2 ANQGSEA. Here the CDR3 DNA reads TGCAGCGTACCCGGGACAGGGGACACAGATACGCAGTATTTT. It specifies CSVPGTGDTDTQYF.

This clone was observed a few times. The chain has TRBV11-3 and TRBJ2-2, with D possibly being TRBD2 (6 bases). Germline CDR1 reads SGHNT; CDR2 reads YENEEA. The V end lost 4 bases, the J end lost 2 bases, and 11 bases lay between the germline ends. The CDR3 is 15 residues long. Here the CDR3 DNA reads TGTGCCAGCAGCTCGCGACTAGTTAACACCGGGGAGCTGTTTTTT. Its translation is CASSSRLVNTGELFF.

The chain links TRBV7-3 to TRBJ2-3; D perhaps matches TRBD1 (6 bases). This CDR3 comprises 15 residues. The V end lost 4 bases, the J end lost 5 bases, and 16 bases lay between the germline ends. Per germline, CDR1 SGHTA and CDR2 FQGTGA. The DNA of the CDR3 is TGTGCCAGCAGCTCCTCGGACAGTCCCGGAGATACGCAGTATTTT. Translating it yields CASSSSDSPGDTQYF.

The chain is built from TRBV10-1 and TRBJ2-5; TRBD2 agrees at 9 bases. Germline trimming cut 4 bases from V and 4 bases from J; bases unmatched to any gene: 1. Germline CDR1 WNHNN, CDR2 SYGVQD (reference sequence). The CDR3 totals 13 residues. CDR3 sequence reads: CASSVLAGETQYF. CDR3 nucleotide sequence: TGCGCCAGCAGTGTACTAGCGGGAGAGACCCAGTACTTC.

Only one count was recorded for this clone. The J gene is TRBJ2-3, the V gene TRBV9; TRBD2 agrees at 7 bases. Germline-derived CDR1 and CDR2 are SGDLS and YYNGEE. CDR3 length: 16 residues. The J segment lost 0 bases and the V segment lost 1 base, leaving 5 bases of the junction unmatched. DNA for the CDR3: TGTGCCAGCAGCGTATTAACTAGCGTTAGCACAGATACGCAGTATTTT. Protein: CASSVLTSVSTDTQYF.

This clone was counted a few times. The chain has TRBV19 and TRBJ2-2, with 8 bases aligning to TRBD1. V was clipped by 11 bases and J by 0 bases; unmatched bases: 8. The CDR3 covers 15 residues. Germline CDR1 LNHDA, CDR2 SQIVND (reference sequence). Written as DNA, the CDR3 is TGTGCCTCCACGTGGACAGGGACGAACACCGGGGAGCTGTTTTTT. This gives the protein CASTWTGTNTGELFF.